This TCR beta chain was identified during a study of PD-1 blockade in classical Hodgkin lymphoma. The study's findings and limits: Patients who responded completely had about the same baseline diversity as newly diagnosed patients. Before treatment, TCR diversity in newly diagnosed patients was reportedly lower than in healthy donors. TCR diversity in CD4+, not CD8+, cells rose significantly by C4D1.

Data came from immunoSEQ multiplex PCR; TCRdb stores just in-frame clones and leaves some out. The table includes about 97,000 clones, over 70% detected once. V was pared by 1 base and J by 6 bases, with 5 bases of the junction left unmatched. This CDR3 region has 15 residues. Germline V gene data show CDR1 as SGHVS and CDR2 as FQNEAQ. Brentuximab vedotin exposure varied, and every patient relapsed after autologous stem cell transplantation. Complete response, partial response or progressive disease was recorded as best response. In regard to this clone: Antigen unknown.

This TCR derives from a human donor with classical Hodgkin lymphoma. V usage is TRBV7-8 and J usage is TRBJ2-2; TRBD1 agrees at 7 bases. The specimen was peripheral blood mononuclear cells (PBMCs), collected at baseline. The CDR3 DNA is TGTGCCAGCAGCTTAGAGGGGGCGGTCCCCGGGGAGCTGTTTTTT. Its translation: CASSLEGAVPGELFF. Supplemented by reference TRBV7-8 and TRBJ2-2, the full variable domain reads GAGVSQSPRYKVAKRGQDVALRCDPISGHVSLFWYQQALGQGPEFLTYFQNEAQLDKSGLPSDRFFAERPEGSVSTLKIQRTQQEDSAVYLCASSLEGAVPGELFFGEGSRLTVL.